The 21 T cell receptor beta chains presented below share a single source sample, sequenced in a study of Ad26.COV2.S vaccination and SARS-CoV-2 variants. The method was immunoSEQ multiplex PCR; TCRdb's version includes in-frame clones alone and lacks a portion of them. This repertoire shows more than 250,000 clones, more than 75% found once; its top ten account for about 3.1%. Stated treatment: some 19 received Ad26.COV2.S at low or high dose, single or two shots; about 5 received placebo; per-sample allocation not given. Day 63 after the first injection of vaccine or placebo was the sampling time. The specimen was peripheral blood, collected in a trial of Ad26.COV2.S vaccine versus placebo. The receptors were sampled from a person aged 18-65 years who received the Ad26.COV2.S COVID-19 vaccine or a placebo.

The gene calls are TRBV5-1 and TRBJ2-3; TRBD2 agrees at 10 bases. This CDR3 is 17 amino acids long. Unmatched junction bases numbered 5, after V lost 0 bases and J lost 1 base. CDR1 and CDR2 from the germline V gene are SGHRS and YFSETQ. CDR3 residues: CASSLAPSGRGTDTQYF. The CDR3 nucleotides read TGCGCCAGCAGCTTGGCTCCTAGCGGGAGAGGCACAGATACGCAGTATTTT.

CDR3 protein: CATSRAGGTIYF. The CDR3 nucleotides are TGTGCCACCAGCAGAGCGGGGGGCACCATATATTTT. V gene TRBV15 combines with J gene TRBJ1-3; a possible D gene is TRBD1 (5 bases). This CDR3 has 12 residues. Looked up from germline, CDR1 is LNHNV and CDR2 is YYDKDF (reference sequence). V was trimmed by 1 base and J by 9 bases, leaving 7 bases between them.

This sequence joins TRBV5-5 and TRBJ2-7; 9 bases line up with TRBD1. Germline V gene sequence: CDR1 SGHKS, CDR2 YYEKEE (reference sequence). With 2 bases clipped from V and 4 bases from J, the junction kept 4 bases outside the gene matches. The CDR3 runs 14 residues. CDR3 amino acids: CASSFLGQGYEQYF. For the CDR3, the DNA is TGTGCCAGCAGCTTTTTGGGACAGGGATACGAGCAGTACTTC.

The genes are TRBV10-3 and TRBJ2-3; 7 bases map to TRBD1. The J segment lost 4 bases and the V segment lost 5 bases, leaving 9 bases of the junction unmatched. CDR3 length: 15 residues. Germline V gene lookup returns CDR1 ENHRY and CDR2 SYGVKD. CDR3 sequence reads: CAISKTSTGSDTQYF. CDR3 DNA sequence: TGTGCCATCAGTAAGACCTCGACAGGGTCAGATACGCAGTATTTT.

The V and J genes are TRBV6-1 and TRBJ2-5, with unresolved D. The CDR3 has 16 residues. V lost 1 base and J lost 5, with 17 bases in between. Germline V gives CDR1 MNHNS, CDR2 SASEGT. DNA of the CDR3: TGTGCCAGCAGTGAAGGGTCCGCGTTTCCAAGGGAGACCCAGTACTTC. Its translation: CASSEGSAFPRETQYF.

The rearrangement uses TRBV27 and TRBJ2-3; tentatively, D is TRBD1 or TRBD2 (5 bases each). Trimming stripped 7 bases from V and 6 bases from J, with 23 bases between. Germline V lookup: CDR1 MNHEY, CDR2 SMNVEV (reference sequence). The CDR3 loop spans 16 amino acids. The CDR3 loop reads CASTSRKGRVTDTQYF. CDR3 coding DNA: TGTGCCAGCACTTCCAGGAAGGGGCGGGTAACGGATACGCAGTATTTT.

V and J are TRBV19 and TRBJ2-3; the D is unclear. V lost 1 base, J lost 6 bases, and 8 bases lay in between. The V gene's germline CDR1 is LNHDA and CDR2 SQIVND (reference sequence). This CDR3 contains 13 residues. This CDR3 is CASSIGIRDTQYF. CDR3 sequence (DNA): TGTGCCAGTAGTATAGGCATTCGGGATACGCAGTATTTT.

The gene calls are TRBV6-1 and TRBJ1-5, with 7 positions matching TRBD1. The CDR3 is 14 residues long. Germline lookup yields CDR1 MNHNS and CDR2 SASEGT. V gave up 6 bases and J gave up 3 bases; unmatched junction bases: 5. This CDR3 reads CASSPGTVNQPQHF. In DNA form, the CDR3 reads TGTGCCAGCAGCCCCGGGACAGTCAATCAGCCCCAGCATTTT.

Regarding this clone: Other DNA sequences from this sample encode an identical CDR3 as well. The chain combines TRBV18 with TRBJ1-2, with D perhaps matching TRBD1 (6 bases). Germline V gene data show CDR1 as KGHSH and CDR2 as LQKENI. The CDR3 extends over 17 amino acids. V gave up 0 bases and J gave up 1 base, with 15 bases separating them. CDR3 sequence: CASSPPGRGDFNYGYTF. The CDR3 bases are TGTGCCAGCTCACCACCGGGCAGGGGTGATTTTAACTATGGCTACACCTTC.

This chain joins TRBV29-1 and TRBJ1-1, with D uncertain. Trimming shortened V by 2 bases and J by 0 bases, and 7 bases separated the two germline ends. This CDR3 has 13 residues. The germline V gene encodes CDR1 SQVTM and CDR2 ANQGSEA. This CDR3 reads CSVESFMNTEAFF. The CDR3 DNA is TGCAGCGTTGAATCATTCATGAACACTGAAGCTTTCTTT.

V usage is TRBV5-1 and J usage is TRBJ2-5, with 9 nucleotides matching TRBD2. The CDR3 covers 15 residues. Germline CDR1 SGHRS, CDR2 YFSETQ. Unmatched junction bases numbered 8, after V lost 6 bases and J lost 2 bases. The CDR3 sequence: CASNIGTSRQETQYF. For the CDR3, the DNA is TGCGCCAGCAACATCGGGACTAGCAGACAAGAGACCCAGTACTTC.

This chain joins TRBV28 and TRBJ1-5; D perhaps matches TRBD1 (6 bases). V was clipped by 8 bases and J by 1 base, with 12 bases between them. The CDR3 loop spans 14 amino acids. Germline lookup yields CDR1 MDHEN and CDR2 SYDVKM. CDR3 region: CASARGGSNQPQHF. CDR3 sequence (DNA): TGTGCCAGCGCCCGGGGGGGCAGCAATCAGCCCCAGCATTTT. Looking up the rest from reference TRBV28 and TRBJ1-5 gives the full variable domain: DVKVTQSSRYLVKRTGEKVFLECVQDMDHENMFWYRQDPGLGLRLIYFSYDVKMKEKGDIPEGYSVSREKKERFSLILESASTNQTSMYLCASARGGSNQPQHFGDGTRLSIL.

The table lists this clone with a count of one. The chain's CDR3 is CASSGRGSYNEQFF. Written as DNA, the CDR3 is TGTGCCAGCAGTGGCAGGGGATCCTACAATGAGCAGTTCTTC. This chain joins TRBV25-1 and TRBJ2-1, with a tentative D call TRBD1 (6 bases). The length of the CDR3 is 14 residues. Trimming shortened V by 4 bases and J by 1 base, and 8 bases separated the two germline ends. Germline CDR1 reads MGHDK; CDR2 reads SYGVNS. Filled out from reference TRBV25-1 and TRBJ2-1, the complete variable domain reads EADIYQTPRYLVIGTGKKITLECSQTMGHDKMYWYQQDPGMELHLIHYSYGVNSTEKGDLSSESTVSRIRTEHFPLTLESARPSHTSQYLCASSGRGSYNEQFFGPGTRLTVL.

The chain employs TRBV9 and TRBJ1-6; D is ambiguous. The germline V and J ends were trimmed by 4 bases and 7 bases, with 18 bases remaining between them. This CDR3 is built from 16 residues. CDR1 and CDR2 (germline): SGDLS, YYNGEE. The CDR3 region has the DNA TGTGCCAGCAGCCCAGACCCCGAGGGTAGAAATTCACCCCTCCACTTT. Protein sequence: CASSPDPEGRNSPLHF.

The V gene is TRBV4-1, the J gene TRBJ2-5; TRBD2 matches at 10 bases. J lost 6 bases, V lost 2 bases, and 6 bases had no gene match. Germline lookup yields CDR1 MGHRA and CDR2 YSYEKL. The CDR3 is 15 amino acids. The CDR3 here is CASSQIAGGRKTQYF. In DNA, the CDR3 is TGCGCCAGCAGCCAAATAGCGGGGGGTAGGAAGACCCAGTACTTC.

V is TRBV12-3 or TRBV12-4 and J is TRBJ2-3, with unresolved D. Trimming took 3 bases from V and 12 from J, leaving 10 bases between them. CDR3 length: 11 amino acids. CDR3 protein: CASSFDWRQYF. The CDR3, as DNA: TGTGCCAGCAGTTTCGACTGGCGACAGTATTTT.

The V call is TRBV9, the J call TRBJ1-2, with D possibly TRBD1 on 6 matching bases. Germline values: CDR1 SGDLS, CDR2 YYNGEE. This CDR3 spans 13 amino acids. V shed 4 bases and J shed 2 bases, with 9 bases lying between them. For the CDR3, the DNA is TGTGCCAGCAGCAACGGACAGAACTATGGCTACACCTTC. Translated, it gives CASSNGQNYGYTF.

CDR3 region: CASSQPGNGYTF. CDR3 nucleotide sequence: TGTGCCAGCAGCCAACCGGGGAATGGCTACACCTTC. V gene TRBV6-2 or TRBV6-3 combines with J gene TRBJ1-2; the D is unclear. V shed 6 bases and J shed 6 bases, with 11 bases lying between them. The germline gives CDR1 MNHEY, CDR2 SVGEGT. The CDR3 contains 12 residues.

The genes are TRBV12-3 or TRBV12-4 and TRBJ1-1; D remains unclear. The CDR3 totals 13 residues. Trimming stripped 2 bases from V and 5 bases from J, with 9 bases between. The CDR3 sequence: CASSLWSGTEAFF. CDR3 DNA sequence: TGTGCCAGCAGTTTATGGTCGGGGACTGAAGCTTTCTTT.

The rearrangement links TRBV4-1 to TRBJ1-1; 7 bases map to TRBD1. CDR3 size: 15 residues. The V segment lost 0 bases and the J segment 5 bases; nucleotides outside the gene matches: 6. Germline V gives CDR1 MGHRA, CDR2 YSYEKL. CDR3 protein: CASSQDWQGVTEAFF. In nucleotides, the CDR3 is TGCGCCAGCAGCCAAGATTGGCAGGGGGTGACTGAAGCTTTCTTT.

The chain employs TRBV7-9 and TRBJ2-2; D is perhaps TRBD1 or TRBD2 (5 bases each). There are 14 residues in the CDR3. Germline CDR1 and CDR2: SEHNR and FQNEAQ (reference sequence). V lost 4 bases and J 1 base, leaving 7 bases between the germline ends. This chain's CDR3 is CASSWDGNTGELFF. CDR3 DNA sequence: TGTGCCAGCAGCTGGGACGGGAACACCGGGGAGCTGTTTTTT. The full variable domain, its missing parts supplied by reference TRBV7-9 and TRBJ2-2, is DTGVSQNPRHKITKRGQNVTFRCDPISEHNRLYWYRQTLGQGPEFLTYFQNEAQLEKSRLLSDRFSAERPKGSFSTLEIQRTEQGDSAMYLCASSWDGNTGELFFGEGSRLTVL.